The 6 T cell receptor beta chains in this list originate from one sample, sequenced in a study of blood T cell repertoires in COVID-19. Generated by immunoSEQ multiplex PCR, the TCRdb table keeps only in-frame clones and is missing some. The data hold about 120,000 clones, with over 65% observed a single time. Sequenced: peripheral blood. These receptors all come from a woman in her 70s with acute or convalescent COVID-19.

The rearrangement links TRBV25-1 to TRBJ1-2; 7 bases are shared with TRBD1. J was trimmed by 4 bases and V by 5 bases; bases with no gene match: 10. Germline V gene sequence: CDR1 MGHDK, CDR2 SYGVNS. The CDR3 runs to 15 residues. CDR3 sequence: CASSPRQGDSYGYTF. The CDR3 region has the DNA TGTGCCAGCAGTCCAAGACAGGGTGATAGCTATGGCTACACCTTC.

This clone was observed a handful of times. The CDR3 region has the DNA TGTGCCACCAGTGAGTCAGGATACACCGGGGAGCTGTTTTTT. Amino acids: CATSESGYTGELFF. This chain connects TRBV24-1 to TRBJ2-2; D call uncertain. The germline gives CDR1 KGHDR, CDR2 SFDVKD. The CDR3 runs to 14 residues. The ends were cut back, 4 bases at V and 3 bases at J, with 8 bases in the middle.

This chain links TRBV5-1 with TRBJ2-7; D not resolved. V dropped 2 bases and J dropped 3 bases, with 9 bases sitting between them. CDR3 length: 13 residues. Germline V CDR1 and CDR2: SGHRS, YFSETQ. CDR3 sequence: CASSLTSDYEQYF. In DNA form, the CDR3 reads TGCGCCAGCAGCTTAACATCTGACTACGAGCAGTACTTC.

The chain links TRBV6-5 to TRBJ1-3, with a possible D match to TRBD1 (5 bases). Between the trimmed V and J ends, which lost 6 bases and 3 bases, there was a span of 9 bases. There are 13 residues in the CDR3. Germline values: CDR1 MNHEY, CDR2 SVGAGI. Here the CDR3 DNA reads TGTGCCAGCAGGGTGACAGATGGAAACACCATATATTTT. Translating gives CASRVTDGNTIYF.

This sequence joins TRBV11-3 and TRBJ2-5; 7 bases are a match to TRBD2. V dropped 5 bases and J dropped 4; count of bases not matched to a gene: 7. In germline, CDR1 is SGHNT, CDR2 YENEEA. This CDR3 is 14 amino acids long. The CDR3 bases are TGTGCCAGCAGCCAGACTAGCCTCGGAGAGACCCAGTACTTC. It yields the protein CASSQTSLGETQYF.

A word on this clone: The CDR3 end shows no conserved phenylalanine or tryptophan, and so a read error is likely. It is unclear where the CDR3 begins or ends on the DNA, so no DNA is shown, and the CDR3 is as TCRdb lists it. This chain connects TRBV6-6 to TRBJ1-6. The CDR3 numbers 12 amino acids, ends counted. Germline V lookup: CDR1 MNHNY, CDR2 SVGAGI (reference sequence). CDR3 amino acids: CASSYLAGPEIL.